This TCR beta chain appears in the sequencing data of a study of blood T cell repertoires in COVID-19. About the research overall: T cells, B-cell-depleted T cells, or PBMCs provided the cDNA or gDNA that served as material.

Of note for this clone: A read error may produce the germline difference seen at one junction end.

Measured with immunoSEQ multiplex PCR; TCRdb has only the in-frame clones, and not every one. The sample has approximately 300,000 clones, about 90% seen once. Germline loops: CDR1 MNHEY, CDR2 SMNVEV (reference sequence). The CDR3 contains 14 residues. Sequencing used peripheral blood. The chain recombines TRBV27 with TRBJ1-3; D not resolved. The clonotype comes from a woman in her thirties or forties with acute or convalescent COVID-19. Written as DNA, the CDR3 is TGTGCCACCAGTTTAGGGCTGAATGGAAACACCATATATTTT. Protein: CATSLGLNGNTIYF.